The 15 T cell receptor beta chains listed next were all sequenced from one sample in a study of T cells expressing NK-cell markers. TCRdb reworked the 5' RACE reads into one entry per CDR3 protein, no DNA. The sample shows around 21,000 distinct CDR3 sequences, and around 60% sits with its ten largest clones. Sequenced: blood T cells: a sorted CD56 or NKG2C T cell subset, CD4+ or CD8+ T cells, or bulk PBMC T cells (not recorded which). These receptors were taken from a man aged 18-70 years in good health.

The chain employs TRBV20-1 and TRBJ2-5; as DNA is missing, the TRBD1 call by TCRdb cannot be tested. Germline V lookup: CDR1 DFQATT, CDR2 SNEGSKA (reference sequence). The CDR3 extends over 16 amino acids. This CDR3 is CSARVSGSGGQETQYF.

The gene calls are TRBV12-3 or TRBV12-4 and TRBJ2-5; the TRBD1 assignment by TCRdb is unverifiable without DNA. CDR3 length: 13 amino acids. CDR3 loop: CASSFDSWETQYF.

This chain's CDR3 is CSARERRAQYF. The chain combines TRBV20-1 with TRBJ2-5. The germline V gene encodes CDR1 DFQATT and CDR2 SNEGSKA (reference sequence). This CDR3 region has 11 residues.

V gene TRBV6-2 or TRBV6-3 combines with J gene TRBJ2-5; the D call from TCRdb, TRBD2, cannot be confirmed without DNA. The CDR3 contains 14 residues. Germline loops: CDR1 MNHEY, CDR2 SVGEGT. CDR3 in amino acids: CASSPGTRGETQYF.

The chain recombines TRBV6-5 with TRBJ1-2. Germline assignment: CDR1 MNHEY and CDR2 SVGAGI. This CDR3 is 14 amino acids long. The CDR3 reads CASSSLSSNYGYTF.

The chain combines TRBV18 with TRBJ2-7; the TCRdb call, TRBD1, lacks DNA for checking. Germline CDR1 and CDR2: KGHSH and LQKENI. This CDR3 has 13 residues. CDR3 protein: CASSPGQGFEQYF.

V gene TRBV10-3 combines with J gene TRBJ1-2. Germline V gene sequence: CDR1 ENHRY, CDR2 SYGVKD. The CDR3 loop spans 11 amino acids. The CDR3 sequence is CAISDAVGYTF.

The chain couples TRBV5-1 to TRBJ1-1. The CDR3 length is 14 residues. Per germline, CDR1 SGHRS and CDR2 YFSETQ. The CDR3 loop is CASSLAAVNTEAFF.

The CDR3 loop is CASRPQQGRGTEAFF. This chain uses TRBV4-2 with TRBJ1-1. Looked up from germline, CDR1 is LGHNA and CDR2 is YNFKEQ. The CDR3 sequence is 15 residues long.

The rearrangement joins TRBV6-1 to TRBJ1-5; TCRdb picks TRBD1, but there is no DNA to check that call. The CDR3 extends over 16 amino acids. The V gene's germline CDR1 is MNHNS and CDR2 SASEGT. CDR3 in amino acids: CASSEVFGGSNQPQHF.

The gene calls are TRBV25-1 and TRBJ2-7. This CDR3 comprises 12 residues. Germline loops: CDR1 MGHDK, CDR2 SYGVNS. The CDR3 sequence is CASSDRTYEQYF.

The CDR3 sequence: CASSQGLLAVSYNEQFF. The rearrangement joins TRBV3-1 to TRBJ2-1. CDR3 length equals 17 residues. Germline V lookup: CDR1 LGHDT, CDR2 YNNKEL (reference sequence).

The chain recombines TRBV15 with TRBJ2-4; TCRdb designates TRBD1, a call that cannot be tested without DNA. The CDR3 consists of 15 residues. Germline V gene lookup returns CDR1 LNHNV and CDR2 YYDKDF (reference sequence). The CDR3 spells CATSRDRDRLNIQYF.

J is TRBJ1-3 and V is TRBV30; TCRdb proposes TRBD1, but this gene call is untestable without DNA. The V gene's germline CDR1 is GTSNPN and CDR2 SVGIG (reference sequence). The CDR3 has 12 amino acids. Here the CDR3 reads CAWSSGLNTIYF.

The rearrangement links TRBV10-2 to TRBJ2-5; without DNA, the TCRdb call of TRBD1 cannot be checked. The CDR3 runs 17 residues. Germline V gene lookup returns CDR1 WSHSY and CDR2 SAAADI. The CDR3 loop is CASSESTGTGRQETQYF.